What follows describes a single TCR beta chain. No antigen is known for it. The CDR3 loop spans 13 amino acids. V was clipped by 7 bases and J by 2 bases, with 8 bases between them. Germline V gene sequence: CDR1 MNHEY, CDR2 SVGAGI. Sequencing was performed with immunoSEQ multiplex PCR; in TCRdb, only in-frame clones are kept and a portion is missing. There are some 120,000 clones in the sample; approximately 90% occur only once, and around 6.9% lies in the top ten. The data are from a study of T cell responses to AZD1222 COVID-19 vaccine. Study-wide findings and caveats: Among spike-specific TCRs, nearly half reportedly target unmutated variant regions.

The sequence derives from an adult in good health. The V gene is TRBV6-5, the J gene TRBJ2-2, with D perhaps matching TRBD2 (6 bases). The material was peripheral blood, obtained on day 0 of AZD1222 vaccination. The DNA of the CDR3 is TGTGCCAGCACGGGAGTAAACACCGGGGAGCTGTTTTTT. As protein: CASTGVNTGELFF.